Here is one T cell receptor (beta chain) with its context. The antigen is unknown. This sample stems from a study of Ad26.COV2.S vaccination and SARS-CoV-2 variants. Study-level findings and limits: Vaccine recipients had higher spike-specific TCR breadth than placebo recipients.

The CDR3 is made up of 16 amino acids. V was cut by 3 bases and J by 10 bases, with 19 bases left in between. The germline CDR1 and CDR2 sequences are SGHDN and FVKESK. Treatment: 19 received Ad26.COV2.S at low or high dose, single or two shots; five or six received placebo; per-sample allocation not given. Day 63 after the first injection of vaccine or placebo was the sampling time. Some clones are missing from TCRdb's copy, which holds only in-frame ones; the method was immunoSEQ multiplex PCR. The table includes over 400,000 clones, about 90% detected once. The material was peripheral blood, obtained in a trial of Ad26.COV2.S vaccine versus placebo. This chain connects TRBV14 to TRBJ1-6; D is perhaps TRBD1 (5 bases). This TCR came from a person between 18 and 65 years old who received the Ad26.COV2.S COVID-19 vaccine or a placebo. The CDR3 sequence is CASSHLTAPRESPLHF. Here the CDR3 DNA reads TGTGCCAGCAGCCACCTGACAGCCCCAAGGGAATCACCCCTCCACTTT.